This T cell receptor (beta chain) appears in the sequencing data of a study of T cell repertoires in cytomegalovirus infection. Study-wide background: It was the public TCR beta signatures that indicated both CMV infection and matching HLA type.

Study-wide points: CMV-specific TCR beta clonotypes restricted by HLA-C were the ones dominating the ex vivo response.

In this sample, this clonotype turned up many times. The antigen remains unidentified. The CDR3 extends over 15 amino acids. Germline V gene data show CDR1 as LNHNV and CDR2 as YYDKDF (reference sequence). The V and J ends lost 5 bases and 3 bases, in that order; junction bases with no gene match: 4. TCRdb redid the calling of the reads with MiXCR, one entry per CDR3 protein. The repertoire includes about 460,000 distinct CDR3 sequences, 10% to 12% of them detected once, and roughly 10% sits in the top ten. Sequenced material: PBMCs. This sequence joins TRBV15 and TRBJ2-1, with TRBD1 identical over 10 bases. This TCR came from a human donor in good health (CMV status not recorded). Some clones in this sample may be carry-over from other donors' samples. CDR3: CATSVDRGLYNEQFF. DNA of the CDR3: TGTGCCACCAGCGTCGACAGGGGGCTCTACAATGAGCAGTTCTTC.